A single sample gave rise to the 3 T cell receptor beta chains below, sequenced in a study of blood T cell repertoires in COVID-19. TCRdb's table, derived via immunoSEQ multiplex PCR, lists solely in-frame clones and lacks some. The sample lists fewer than 700,000 clones; around 90% were seen once. Sequenced input: peripheral blood. The receptor source for this set is a woman in her fifties or sixties with COVID-19, enrolled during active disease.

V usage is TRBV3-1 (or the pseudogene TRBV3-2) and J usage is TRBJ2-7; unclear D gene. CDR1 and CDR2 from the germline V gene are LGHDT and YNNKEL (reference sequence). Trimming removed 1 base at V and 5 bases at J, with 15 bases between. The CDR3 totals 15 residues. The CDR3 DNA reads TGTGCCAGCAGCCAAGGGAGACCCACCTTTGACGAGCAGTACTTC. It encodes CASSQGRPTFDEQYF.

The chain employs TRBV20-1 and TRBJ2-7; 7 bases are shared with TRBD1. The CDR3 runs 11 residues. Germline CDR1 is DFQATT and CDR2 is SNEGSKA (reference sequence). V trimming: 6 bases; J trimming: 9 bases; junction bases outside the gene matches: 8. The chain's CDR3 is CSALGQAGQYF. CDR3 sequence (DNA): TGCAGTGCCCTTGGACAGGCAGGGCAGTACTTC.

CDR3 sequence: CASRARLGQGKNQPQHF. The DNA for the CDR3 is TGTGCCAGTCGGGCTCGTCTGGGGCAGGGGAAGAATCAGCCCCAGCATTTT. This chain joins TRBV2 and TRBJ1-5, with D possibly being TRBD1 (6 bases). Looked up from germline, CDR1 is SNHLY and CDR2 is FYNNEI. This CDR3 is built from 17 residues. Trimming pared 9 bases from V and 4 bases from J, leaving 25 bases between. The entire variable domain, with the rest obtained from reference TRBV2 and TRBJ1-5, is as follows: EPEVTQTPSHQVTQMGQEVILRCVPISNHLYFYWYRQILGQKVEFLVSFYNNEISEKSEIFDDQFSVERPDGSNFTLKIRSTKLEDSAMYFCASRARLGQGKNQPQHFGDGTRLSIL.